What follows are 23 T cell receptor beta chains derived from one specimen sequenced in a study of blood T cells in healthy people across ages. With a J-beta primer mix and a sample-barcoded 5' primer, a second PCR ran about 7 to 12 cycles. TCRdb called the 5' RACE reads again in MiXCR, with one record for every CDR3 protein. The repertoire holds some 750,000 distinct CDR3 sequences, with 20% to 25% as singletons. Sequenced: blood. These receptors were collected from a man aged 65 to 79 in good health.

The chain joins TRBV20-1 to TRBJ2-2, with TRBD2 as a possible D gene (7 bases). Trimming removed 6 bases from V and 7 bases from J, with 18 bases in between. This CDR3 is built from 14 residues. In germline, CDR1 is DFQATT, CDR2 SNEGSKA (reference sequence). The CDR3 DNA reads as TGCAGTGCGCTCAAGGGGGGGGCTGGCGGGGAGCTGTTTTTT. Its translation is CSALKGGAGGELFF.

About this clonotype: The junction shows a germline mismatch at one end, possibly a read error. The rearrangement links TRBV6-6 to TRBJ2-2; the D is unclear. This CDR3 has 12 amino acids. Germline V gene lookup returns CDR1 MNHNY and CDR2 SVGAGI (reference sequence). The CDR3 here is CANSYWAGELFF. DNA for the CDR3: TGTGCCAACAGTTACTGGGCCGGGGAGCTGTTTTTT.

The gene calls are TRBV12-3 or TRBV12-4 and TRBJ2-3; 7 bases agree with TRBD2. The J segment lost 6 bases and the V segment lost 5 bases, leaving 11 bases of the junction unmatched. The length of the CDR3 is 15 residues. CDR3 loop: CASSRLSGRRDTQYF. In DNA form, the CDR3 reads TGTGCCAGCAGTAGACTTAGCGGGCGTAGGGATACGCAGTATTTT.

This clonotype was seen many times. As DNA, the CDR3 is TGCGCCAGCAGCCGTGCAAATCCCCCCTATAATTCACCCCTCCACTTT. This encodes CASSRANPPYNSPLHF. The chain has TRBV4-1 and TRBJ1-6; no clear D. CDR1 is MGHRA and CDR2 is YSYEKL in the germline V gene. Trimming shortened V by 4 bases and J by 2 bases, and 12 bases separated the two germline ends. The CDR3 consists of 16 residues.

The CDR3 loop is CASSLAGTRNEQFF. CDR3 sequence (DNA): TGTGCCAGCAGCTTAGCGGGGACTAGGAATGAGCAGTTCTTC. The chain is built from TRBV7-2 and TRBJ2-1; 8 bases are a match to TRBD2. The CDR3 consists of 14 residues. V was clipped by 0 bases and J by 7 bases; unmatched bases: 2. Germline loops: CDR1 SGHTA, CDR2 FQGNSA.

This chain connects TRBV5-1 to TRBJ2-3; 7 bases match TRBD2. The CDR3 sequence is 15 residues long. Germline trimming cut 2 bases from V and 9 bases from J; bases unmatched to any gene: 12. Germline-derived CDR1 and CDR2 are SGHRS and YFSETQ. The CDR3 sequence is CASSFGGSAMGTQYF. The DNA of the CDR3 is TGCGCCAGCAGCTTTGGCGGGAGCGCGATGGGGACGCAGTATTTT. The entire variable domain, with the rest obtained from reference TRBV5-1 and TRBJ2-3, is as follows: KAGVTQTPRYLIKTRGQQVTLSCSPISGHRSVSWYQQTPGQGLQFLFEYFSETQRNKGNFPGRFSGRQFSNSRSEMNVSTLELGDSALYLCASSFGGSAMGTQYFGPGTRLTVL.

This clonotype was seen only a few times. The rearrangement joins TRBV20-1 to TRBJ2-5; 15 nucleotides match TRBD2. Germline CDR1 DFQATT, CDR2 SNEGSKA (reference sequence). The CDR3 has 17 amino acids. V lost 4 bases to trimming and J lost 0 bases; unmatched junction nucleotides: 6. The chain's CDR3 is CSATTGTSGGYQETQYF. CDR3 in DNA: TGCAGTGCTACAACCGGGACTAGCGGGGGGTACCAAGAGACCCAGTACTTC.

J is TRBJ1-1 and V is TRBV20-1; 11 nucleotides agree with TRBD1. This CDR3 contains 12 residues. The V and J ends lost 4 bases and 11 bases, in that order; junction bases with no gene match: 6. CDR1 and CDR2 (germline): DFQATT, SNEGSKA (reference sequence). CDR3 in amino acids: CSATPDRGPAFF. Here the CDR3 DNA reads TGCAGTGCTACCCCGGACAGGGGGCCGGCTTTCTTT.

This clonotype turned up a few times. The V gene is TRBV9, the J gene TRBJ2-7, with D perhaps matching TRBD2 (6 bases). The J call is doubtful: the DNA matches TRBJ2-1 better. CDR1 and CDR2 (germline): SGDLS, YYNGEE. The CDR3 has 15 amino acids. The DNA for the CDR3 is TGTGCCAGCAGCGTAGAAACTAGCAGTCACAATGAGCAGTTCTTC. Protein: CASSVETSSHNEQFF.

The chain recombines TRBV20-1 with TRBJ2-5; 10 bases fit TRBD2. Germline V gene sequence: CDR1 DFQATT, CDR2 SNEGSKA (reference sequence). This CDR3 is built from 16 residues. V shed 0 bases, J shed 5 bases, and the junction held 9 bases outside the gene matches. Here the CDR3 reads CSARDPLAGSRETQYF. CDR3 nucleotide sequence: TGCAGTGCTAGAGACCCACTAGCGGGGAGTAGGGAGACCCAGTACTTC.

The table lists this clonotype with a few counts. The chain recombines TRBV12-3 or TRBV12-4 with TRBJ1-6; possibly TRBD1 for D (6 bases). The CDR3 runs 15 residues. Trimming cost V 6 bases and J 9 bases, with 18 bases left between them. This CDR3 reads CASSPLGTKGSPLHF. The CDR3 DNA follows: TGTGCCAGCAGCCCCTTAGGGACAAAAGGTTCACCCCTCCACTTT.

The chain joins TRBV4-1 to TRBJ2-5, with D unresolved. V was shortened by 0 bases and J by 3 bases, with 11 bases between the two germline ends. CDR1 and CDR2 from the germline V gene are MGHRA and YSYEKL. There are 15 residues in the CDR3. This CDR3 is CASSQDDSTKETQYF. CDR3 in DNA: TGCGCCAGCAGCCAAGATGATAGCACAAAAGAGACCCAGTACTTC.

A few counts support this clonotype. The chain combines TRBV6-6 with TRBJ1-4, with D perhaps matching TRBD1 (6 bases). The CDR3 length is 15 residues. Germline V gene data show CDR1 as MNHNY and CDR2 as SVGAGI (reference sequence). V lost 6 bases to trimming and J lost 8 bases, with 19 bases between them. The CDR3 DNA is TGTGCCAGCAGGGGGGCGGGACAAGCCAGAGAAAAACTGTTTTTT. Its protein is CASRGAGQAREKLFF.

The chain carries TRBV29-1 and TRBJ2-1; either TRBD1 or TRBD2 may fit D (7 bases each). CDR1 SQVTM and CDR2 ANQGSEA come from the germline V gene. This CDR3 contains 13 residues. CDR3 sequence (DNA): TGCAGGATCTCAGGGGGGGCCTACAATGAGCAGTTCTTC. Protein product: CRISGGAYNEQFF.

For this clonotype: Compared with germline, one end of the junction differs, possibly owing to a read error. The rearrangement uses TRBV7-6 and TRBJ2-1, with TRBD2 identical over 7 bases. The CDR3 is 13 residues long. The germline V gene encodes CDR1 SGHVS and CDR2 FNYEAQ. The CDR3 DNA sequence: TGTGCTAGCAGCCATGGGGGGGGTAATGAGCAGTTCTTC. Its translation is CASSHGGGNEQFF.

This clonotype was counted ten times or more. The J gene is TRBJ1-4, the V gene TRBV7-8; D is uncertain. The length of the CDR3 is 16 residues. The germline V and J ends were trimmed by 3 bases and 3 bases, with 14 bases remaining between them. Germline CDR1 SGHVS, CDR2 FQNEAQ. For the CDR3, the DNA is TGTGCCAGCAGCTTTCGAGAGGGTTATTCTAATGAAAAACTGTTTTTT. Translating gives CASSFREGYSNEKLFF.

This chain uses TRBV24-1 with TRBJ2-5; 12 bases fit TRBD1. The J call is in doubt because the DNA end fits TRBJ2-1 better. There are 16 residues in the CDR3. The germline gives CDR1 KGHDR, CDR2 SFDVKD. Written as DNA, the CDR3 is TGTGCCACCAGTGAACCCGGGACAGGGGGCGAAAATGAGCAGTTCTTC. It is translated as CATSEPGTGGENEQFF.

V gene TRBV18 combines with J gene TRBJ1-1; no clear D. This CDR3 spans 15 amino acids. V was pared by 0 bases and J by 0 bases, with 8 bases between. Germline-derived CDR1 and CDR2 are KGHSH and LQKENI. CDR3 residues: CASSPPVQLNTEAFF. The CDR3 DNA is TGTGCCAGCTCACCACCGGTTCAGTTGAACACTGAAGCTTTCTTT.

The genes are TRBV2 and TRBJ2-1; D is unclear. Germline CDR1 and CDR2: SNHLY and FYNNEI. There are 13 residues in the CDR3. Trimming cost V 5 bases and J 4 bases, with 9 bases left between them. The CDR3 protein is CASSISTYNEQFF. Here the CDR3 DNA reads TGTGCCAGCAGTATTAGCACATACAATGAGCAGTTCTTC.

V gene TRBV12-3 or TRBV12-4 combines with J gene TRBJ1-4; D is unclear. There are 14 residues in the CDR3. Trimming cost V 2 bases and J 8 bases, with 12 bases left between them. The CDR3 DNA sequence: TGTGCCAGCAGTTTAACGACCCGAGGGGAAAAACTGTTTTTT. Protein sequence: CASSLTTRGEKLFF.

The CDR3 reads CASSLALGVDRPEAFF. In DNA, the CDR3 is TGTGCCAGCAGCTTAGCTTTGGGGGTTGACCGCCCTGAAGCTTTCTTT. V is TRBV7-9 and J is TRBJ1-1; D is perhaps TRBD1 (5 bases). Germline V CDR1 and CDR2: SEHNR, FQNEAQ (reference sequence). CDR3 length: 16 residues. V lost 0 bases to trimming and J lost 6 bases, with 17 bases between them.

On this clonotype itself: Compared with germline, one end of the junction differs, possibly owing to a read error. The V call is TRBV5-1, the J call TRBJ1-4, with D hard to call. The germline gives CDR1 SGHRS, CDR2 YFSETQ. The CDR3 has 15 amino acids. In nucleotides, the CDR3 is TGCGCCAGCAGCCCTAATTCCGCAACTAATGAAAAACTGTCTTTT. Its protein product is CASSPNSATNEKLSF.

This clonotype was seen more than once but under ten times. V gene TRBV12-5 combines with J gene TRBJ1-5; D not resolved. Germline V gives CDR1 LGHNT, CDR2 FRNRAP. The CDR3 totals 13 residues. The ends were cut back, 1 base at V and 6 bases at J, with 7 bases in the middle. The CDR3 DNA is TGTGCTAGTGGTTTGGGGGAGGGTCAGCCCCAGCATTTT. Its protein is CASGLGEGQPQHF.